This is a list of T cell receptor beta chains from one sample in a study of T-cell memory formation after mild COVID-19. TCRdb reprocessed the 5' RACE reads with MiXCR, giving one entry per CDR3 protein. The table lists around 310,000 distinct CDR3 sequences, 20% to 25% of them singletons. The sample consisted of PBMCs or a T cell subset sorted from them (not recorded which). The receptors shown here come from a man between 18 and 29 years old who had mild COVID-19 (a few samples of this study predate the infection). Cell type and time point are not known. Both conserved end residues are part of each CDR3. Fields, in order: clone size, V gene, D gene, CDR3 length, J gene, CDR3 protein. D genes are given only for firm matches. Clone size is not always given. Where it is, it says once, few, many or a class for expanded clones.

size: few
V: TRBV7-2
D: NA
length: 17
J: TRBJ1-2
CDR3: CASSLVGSGSQNYGYTF

size: few
V: TRBV6-2/TRBV6-3
D: NA
length: 13
J: TRBJ2-5
CDR3: CATSLTVEETQYF

size: few
V: TRBV5-1
D: NA
length: 13
J: TRBJ1-2
CDR3: CASSPVQGYGYTF

size: few
V: TRBV7-2
D: TRBD2
length: 15
J: TRBJ2-3
CDR3: CASSFGTMRTDTQYF

size: NA
V: TRBV2
D: TRBD2
length: 14
J: TRBJ2-5
CDR3: CASSYTSGDGDQYF

size: NA
V: TRBV27
D: NA
length: 14
J: TRBJ1-2
CDR3: CASSLSAMAYGYTF

size: NA
V: TRBV6-5
D: NA
length: 14
J: TRBJ2-3
CDR3: CASSYQQETDTQYF

size: NA
V: TRBV23-1
D: NA
length: 14
J: TRBJ2-1
CDR3: CASSHGGAENEQFF

size: NA
V: TRBV27
D: TRBD2
length: 14
J: TRBJ2-7
CDR3: CASSISGSQNEQYF

size: NA
V: TRBV5-8
D: NA
length: 16
J: TRBJ2-1
CDR3: CASSLGRGRGDYEQFF

size: few
V: TRBV4-1
D: TRBD1
length: 14
J: TRBJ1-4
CDR3: CASSQDRLNEKLFF

size: NA
V: TRBV2
D: NA
length: 12
J: TRBJ2-7
CDR3: CASRSGAYEQYF

size: NA
V: TRBV4-2
D: TRBD1
length: 17
J: TRBJ2-7
CDR3: CASSQEGDSPIYYEQYF

size: few
V: TRBV5-1
D: TRBD2
length: 17
J: TRBJ2-3
CDR3: CASSLGAGGGSTDTQYF